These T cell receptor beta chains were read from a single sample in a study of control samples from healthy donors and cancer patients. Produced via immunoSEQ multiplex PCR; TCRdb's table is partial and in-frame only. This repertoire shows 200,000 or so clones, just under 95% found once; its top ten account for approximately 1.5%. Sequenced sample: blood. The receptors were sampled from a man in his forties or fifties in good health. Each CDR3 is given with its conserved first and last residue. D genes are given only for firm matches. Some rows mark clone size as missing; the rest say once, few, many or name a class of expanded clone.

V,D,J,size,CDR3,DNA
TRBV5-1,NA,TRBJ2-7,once,CASSPDGKLYEQYF,TGCGCCAGCAGCCCCGACGGAAAATTATACGAGCAGTACTTC
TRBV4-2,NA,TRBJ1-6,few,CASSQDGLFSPLHF,TGTGCCAGCAGCCAAGACGGATTATTTTCACCCCTCCACTTT
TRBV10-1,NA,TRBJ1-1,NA,CASSESTGTSAFF,TGCGCCAGCAGTGAGTCGACGGGAACTTCGGCTTTCTTT
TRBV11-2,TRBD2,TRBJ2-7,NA,CASSPVAGREQYF,TGTGCCAGCAGCCCGGTAGCGGGGAGAGAGCAGTACTTC
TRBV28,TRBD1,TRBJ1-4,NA,CASSSPGGEKLFF,TGTGCCAGCAGTTCCCCAGGGGGCGAAAAACTGTTTTTT
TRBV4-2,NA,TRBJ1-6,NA,CASSQDPAGTLNSPLHF,TGTGCCAGCAGCCAAGACCCCGCCGGGACACTCAATTCACCCCTCCACTTT
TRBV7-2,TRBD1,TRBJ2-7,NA,CASSLVGQGGLAYF,TGTGCCAGCAGCTTAGTAGGCCAAGGGGGCTTAGCGTACTTC
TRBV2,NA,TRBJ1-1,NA,CASSETSSAFF,TGTGCCAGCAGCGAGACATCATCAGCTTTCTTT
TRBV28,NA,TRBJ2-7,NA,CASSPAGSSYEQYF,TGTGCCAGCAGCCCGGCAGGGAGCTCCTACGAGCAGTACTTC
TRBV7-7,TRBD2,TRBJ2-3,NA,CASSLGAGGADTQYF,TGTGCTAGCAGCTTAGGGGCTGGGGGGGCAGATACGCAGTATTTT
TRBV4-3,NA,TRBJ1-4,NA,CASSQDRVRSGSPINEKLFF,TGCGCCAGCAGCCAAGATCGGGTCCGTTCCGGGTCCCCTATTAATGAAAAACTGTTTTTT
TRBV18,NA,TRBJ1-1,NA,CASSPRGTGNTEAFF,TGTGCCAGCTCACCCAGAGGGACGGGGAACACTGAAGCTTTCTTT
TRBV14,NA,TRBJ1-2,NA,CASSAERKGGYTF,TGTGCCAGCAGCGCAGAACGGAAGGGTGGCTACACCTTC
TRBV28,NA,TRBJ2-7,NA,CASSLPQDYEQYF,TGTGCCAGCAGTTTACCCCAAGACTACGAGCAGTACTTC
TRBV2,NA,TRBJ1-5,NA,CASSERATDQPQHF,TGTGCCAGCAGTGAAAGGGCCACAGATCAGCCCCAGCATTTT
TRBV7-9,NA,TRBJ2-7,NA,CASSRQSYEQYF,TGTGCCAGCAGTAGGCAGTCCTACGAGCAGTACTTC
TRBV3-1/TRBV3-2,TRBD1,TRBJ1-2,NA,CASSQGGGAYGYTF,TGTGCCAGCAGCCAAGGAGGGGGCGCCTATGGCTACACCTTC